This entry lists 7 T cell receptor beta chains sequenced from one sample in a study of T cells in Graves' hyperthyroidism and ophthalmopathy. TCR beta CDR3 sequences were amplified from RNA transcripts. The HTBI primer set served for first-round RT-PCR of the TCR CDR3. Each CDR3 protein is one row after TCRdb ran MiXCR on the multiplex PCR reads. The repertoire consists of around 190,000 distinct CDR3 sequences, with about 17% occurring once and the leading ten covering 53%. The specimen sequenced was blood. Receptors were obtained from a woman aged 45-60 years with Graves' hyperthyroidism.

This clonotype was recorded at least ten times. The J gene is TRBJ1-2, the V gene TRBV6-5; D unclear. V dropped 0 bases and J dropped 8 bases, with 13 bases sitting between them. The germline CDR1 and CDR2 sequences are MNHEY and SVGAGI. The CDR3 is 14 residues long. The CDR3 sequence: CASSYSVESWGYTF. In DNA form, the CDR3 reads TGTGCCAGCAGTTACTCGGTGGAATCATGGGGCTACACCTTC.

In its sample, this clonotype was seen many times. The V call is TRBV12-3 or TRBV12-4, the J call TRBJ1-5; a weak D match, TRBD1 (6 bases). The V and J ends lost 7 bases and 7 bases respectively, with 20 bases between them. CDR3 length: 15 amino acids. The CDR3 nucleotides read TGTGCCAGCACTCATAGGGGAGGGGGTCAGCAGCCCCAGCATTTT. This translates into CASTHRGGGQQPQHF.

This clonotype was observed a few times. The chain combines TRBV7-8 with TRBJ1-6; maybe TRBD1 (6 bases). Germline-derived CDR1 and CDR2 are SGHVS and FQNEAQ. The V end lost 3 bases, the J end lost 9 bases, and 15 bases lay between the germline ends. The CDR3 extends over 15 amino acids. The CDR3 region is CASSLNRDLGSPLHF. The CDR3 DNA follows: TGTGCCAGCAGCTTGAACAGGGACCTAGGTTCACCCCTCCACTTT.

The V gene is TRBV6-2 or TRBV6-3, the J gene TRBJ2-7; TRBD2 matches 14 bases. The CDR3 has 19 residues. CDR1 is MNHEY and CDR2 is SVGEGT in the germline V gene. V lost 6 bases to trimming and J lost 7 bases; unmatched junction nucleotides: 20. The CDR3 reads CASRRSPGLAGEPIREQYF. The CDR3, as DNA: TGTGCCAGCAGAAGATCTCCGGGACTAGCGGGAGAGCCGATACGGGAGCAGTACTTC.

The V call is TRBV3-1, the J call TRBJ2-3; D is possibly TRBD2 (6 bases). The CDR3 has 17 amino acids. Trimming removed 3 bases at V and 4 bases at J, with 20 bases between. The germline gives CDR1 LGHDT, CDR2 YNNKEL (reference sequence). CDR3 bases: TGTGCCAGCAGCCAGGTCGGTGGCGGGACGGGGCCAGATACGCAGTATTTT. This codes for CASSQVGGGTGPDTQYF.

This clonotype was detected only a few times. This chain links TRBV20-1 with TRBJ1-2; D not resolved. CDR1 and CDR2 from the germline V gene are DFQATT and SNEGSKA (reference sequence). The V and J ends lost 6 bases and 3 bases respectively, with 11 bases between them. This CDR3 has 12 residues. The CDR3 reads CSAQEGDYGYTF. Written as DNA, the CDR3 is TGCAGTGCGCAGGAGGGCGACTATGGCTACACCTTC.

The rearrangement joins TRBV7-2 to TRBJ2-7, with D hard to call. CDR1 and CDR2 (germline): SGHTA, FQGNSA. V shed 2 bases and J shed 0 bases, with 14 bases lying between them. The CDR3 runs 16 residues. CDR3 loop: CASSLLKGKSSYEQYF. The CDR3 nucleotides read TGTGCCAGCAGCTTATTAAAAGGGAAAAGCTCCTACGAGCAGTACTTC.